The 10 T cell receptor beta chains below come from one sample, sequenced in a study of cytomegalovirus exposure and HLA in healthy donors. The study ran its PCR with 60 Vbeta and 13 Jbeta primers. The protocol was immunoSEQ multiplex PCR, while the TCRdb copy is restricted to in-frame clones and leaves out a portion. This table holds around 180,000 clones, approximately 80% found once. Source material: PBMCs. The source of these receptors is a young man in good health and CMV-seronegative.

This clone came up a few times. This chain connects TRBV21-1 to TRBJ2-7; the table's D gene call, TRBD1, was not cross checked with the DNA. TRBV21-1 is noted as a pseudogene. The CDR3 runs to 16 residues. The chain's CDR3 is CASSILRQGAIYEQYF. In DNA form, the CDR3 reads TGTGCCAGCAGCATTCTCCGCCAAGGGGCAATCTACGAGCAGTACTTC.

This chain uses TRBV5-8 with TRBJ1-5, with D uncertain. The CDR3 covers 16 residues. The V end lost 6 bases, the J end lost 5 bases, and 21 bases lay between the germline ends. Germline V CDR1 and CDR2: SGHTS, YDEGEE. The CDR3 here is CASTQTRQTADQPQHF. The CDR3 coding sequence is TGTGCCAGCACCCAGACAAGACAAACAGCGGATCAGCCCCAGCATTTT.

The V and J genes are TRBV5-5 and TRBJ1-5; D possibly corresponds to TRBD1 (6 bases). CDR1 and CDR2 from the germline V gene are SGHKS and YYEKEE (reference sequence). Trimming cost V 0 bases and J 10 bases, with 11 bases left between them. The CDR3 runs 13 residues. CDR3 protein: CASSLVWDKPQHF. The CDR3 bases are TGTGCCAGCAGCTTGGTGTGGGACAAACCCCAGCATTTT.

This clone has a single count. This rearrangement joins TRBV15 to TRBJ2-1, with 9 bases that match TRBD2. The CDR3 spans 16 residues. The J segment lost 1 base and the V segment lost 2 bases, leaving 3 bases of the junction unmatched. Looked up from germline, CDR1 is LNHNV and CDR2 is YYDKDF (reference sequence). The CDR3 is CATSRSSGRSYNEQFF. The DNA of the CDR3 is TGTGCCACCAGCAGAAGTAGCGGGAGATCCTACAATGAGCAGTTCTTC.

CDR3 sequence reads: CASSRTSDPWEQYF. The CDR3 DNA sequence: TGTGCCAGTAGTAGGACTAGCGATCCCTGGGAGCAGTACTTC. This rearrangement joins TRBV19 to TRBJ2-7; 9 bases line up with TRBD2. Germline CDR1 is LNHDA and CDR2 is SQIVND (reference sequence). This CDR3 comprises 14 residues. Trimming took 4 bases from V and 7 from J; bases not matched to a gene: 8.

J is TRBJ2-7 and V is TRBV5-1, with TRBD2 matching over 7 bases. V lost 5 bases to trimming and J lost 1 base; unmatched junction nucleotides: 3. There are 13 residues in the CDR3. In germline, CDR1 is SGHRS, CDR2 YFSETQ. The CDR3 DNA is TGCGCCAGCAGAGGTAGCGGGTCCTACGAGCAGTACTTC. Amino acids: CASRGSGSYEQYF.

The CDR3 here is CATTRGWTNEKLFF. The CDR3 DNA reads TGTGCCACCACCAGGGGTTGGACTAATGAAAAACTGTTTTTT. The gene calls are TRBV28 and TRBJ1-4; a weak D match, TRBD1 (6 bases). Germline V gene sequence: CDR1 MDHEN, CDR2 SYDVKM. CDR3 length: 14 residues. V was trimmed by 10 bases and J by 2 bases, leaving 14 bases between them.

This chain connects TRBV7-9 to TRBJ2-3; 7 nucleotides align to TRBD2. J lost 0 bases, V lost 6 bases, and 12 bases had no gene match. The CDR3 covers 17 residues. CDR1 SEHNR and CDR2 FQNEAQ come from the germline V gene (reference sequence). CDR3 DNA: TGTGCCAGCAGTTACAAAGCCGGGGGGACTAGCACAGATACGCAGTATTTT. As protein: CASSYKAGGTSTDTQYF. The whole variable domain, filled in from reference TRBV7-9 and TRBJ2-3, reads DTGVSQNPRHKITKRGQNVTFRCDPISEHNRLYWYRQTLGQGPEFLTYFQNEAQLEKSRLLSDRFSAERPKGSFSTLEIQRTEQGDSAMYLCASSYKAGGTSTDTQYFGPGTRLTVL.

V and J are TRBV28 and TRBJ1-4, with 7 nucleotides matching TRBD1. Germline lookup yields CDR1 MDHEN and CDR2 SYDVKM. The CDR3 sequence is 16 residues long. The V segment lost 3 bases and the J segment 4 bases; nucleotides outside the gene matches: 8. CDR3: CASSLERGQDNEKLFF. The DNA of the CDR3 is TGTGCCAGCAGTTTGGAAAGGGGGCAGGATAATGAAAAACTGTTTTTT.

V and J are TRBV5-1 and TRBJ1-4; TRBD1 agrees at 9 bases. J was trimmed by 3 bases and V by 4 bases; bases with no gene match: 13. The germline CDR1 and CDR2 sequences are SGHRS and YFSETQ. The CDR3 sequence is 18 residues long. The DNA of the CDR3 is TGCGCCAGCAGCCCGGGGACAGGGCATCGGACGTCTAATGAAAAACTGTTTTTT. This encodes CASSPGTGHRTSNEKLFF.